Following are 10 T cell receptor beta chains from one sample sequenced in a study of blood T cells in healthy people across ages. Alongside a J-beta primer mix, a sample-barcoded 5' primer served in a second PCR lasting about 7 to 12 cycles. TCRdb passed the 5' RACE reads through MiXCR, listing each CDR3 protein once. The sample yields more than 800,000 distinct CDR3 sequences, roughly 26% seen once. The specimen was blood. All receptors come from a woman older than 75 in good health.

About this clonotype itself: This may be a read error: a much more frequent sequence differs by one nucleotide. This chain connects TRBV25-1 to TRBJ2-3; no definite D call. The CDR3 is made up of 16 amino acids. Germline assignment: CDR1 MGHDK and CDR2 SYGVNS. This chain's CDR3 is CTSSDSDTLSTDTQYF. DNA of the CDR3: TGTACCAGCAGTGATTCCGACACCTTAAGCACAGATACGCAGTATTTT.

This clonotype was seen a handful of times. A read error may explain this, as a much larger clone is one base away. This chain joins TRBV7-9 and TRBJ2-5, with TRBD2 identical over 11 bases. The CDR3 runs to 15 residues. Looked up from germline, CDR1 is SEHNR and CDR2 is FQNEAQ (reference sequence). CDR3 sequence reads: CASSARLAGKEAQYF. CDR3 in DNA: TGTGCCAGCAGCGCCAGACTAGCGGGGAAAGAGGCCCAGTACTTC.

J is TRBJ1-1 and V is TRBV18; D perhaps matches TRBD1 (6 bases). Germline V gives CDR1 KGHSH, CDR2 LQKENI. The V gene lost 5 bases and the J gene lost 1 base, with 14 bases spanning the gap. This CDR3 has 15 residues. CDR3 in DNA: TGTGCCAGCTCAGACCGGGGGGGCGGGAACACTGAAGCTTTCTTT. Its protein is CASSDRGGGNTEAFF.

This clonotype was observed a single time. Possible read error: a much larger clone is one base away. The J gene is TRBJ2-3, the V gene TRBV24-1; D may be TRBD2 (6 bases). Trimming stripped 2 bases from V and 8 bases from J, with 19 bases between. CDR3 length: 16 amino acids. Germline V lookup: CDR1 KGHDR, CDR2 SFDVKD. Here the CDR3 DNA reads TGTGCCACCAGTGATTCACAAGCCCACCAGGGAGGTACGCAGTATTTT. Protein sequence: CATSDSQAHQGGTQYF.

The chain recombines TRBV6-5 with TRBJ1-6; D is unresolved. CDR3 length: 14 residues. The V gene's germline CDR1 is MNHEY and CDR2 SVGAGI. Trimming shortened V by 4 bases and J by 6 bases, and 10 bases separated the two germline ends. As DNA, the CDR3 is TGTGCCAGCAGTTTTATGGATTCTAATTCACCCCTCCACTTT. This translates into CASSFMDSNSPLHF.

In DNA form, the CDR3 reads TGTGCCAGCAGTCTTCTCGGGACAGGGAACTATGGCTACACCTTC. Protein sequence: CASSLLGTGNYGYTF. V and J are TRBV7-8 and TRBJ1-2; TRBD1 matches at 9 bases. The CDR3 runs to 15 residues. From germline, CDR1 is SGHVS and CDR2 FQNEAQ. The V segment lost 6 bases and the J segment 2 bases; nucleotides outside the gene matches: 7.

This clonotype was observed a few times. V is TRBV5-5 and J is TRBJ2-2; unclear D gene. The V and J ends lost 4 bases and 4 bases respectively, with 14 bases between them. Germline lookup yields CDR1 SGHKS and CDR2 YYEKEE (reference sequence). The CDR3 has 15 residues. The CDR3 bases are TGTGCCAGCAGCCCCCTGGGTCAGAGCACCGGGGAGCTGTTTTTT. Translating gives CASSPLGQSTGELFF.

The CDR3 sequence: CSAPRAGVRTGELFF. In DNA, the CDR3 is TGCAGTGCGCCCCGGGCGGGGGTTCGAACCGGGGAGCTGTTTTTT. The chain links TRBV20-1 to TRBJ2-2; 7 positions agree with TRBD2. From germline, CDR1 is DFQATT and CDR2 SNEGSKA (reference sequence). V lost 6 bases and J lost 5; bases outside the gene matches: 12. The CDR3 covers 15 residues.

This clonotype has a handful of counts. Possible read error: a much larger clone is one base away. The V and J genes are TRBV25-1 and TRBJ2-1, with D tentatively TRBD1 (6 bases). CDR3 length equals 16 residues. CDR1 and CDR2 (germline): MGHDK, SYGVNS. In nucleotides, the CDR3 is TGTGCCGGCAGTGCCCAGGGGAGTAGCTCCTACAATGAGCAGTTCTTC. Translation gives CAGSAQGSSSYNEQFF.

Ten or more counts support this clonotype. This sequence joins TRBV7-2 and TRBJ2-1, with 9 bases identical to TRBD1. The CDR3 length is 14 residues. In germline, CDR1 is SGHTA, CDR2 FQGNSA. V was pared by 4 bases and J by 7 bases, with 5 bases of the junction left unmatched. The CDR3 reads CASSSDRGLNEQFF. CDR3 bases: TGTGCCAGCAGCTCGGACAGGGGTTTGAATGAGCAGTTCTTC.